This TCR beta chain comes out of a study of blood T cells in healthy people across ages. Study-level points and caveats: A strong correlation between TCR beta diversity and naive T cell percentage was seen.

There are a few counts of this clonotype. Antigen specificity is unknown. Every donor provided approximately 10 milliliters of peripheral blood. Each sample yielded at least 5.5 micrograms of PBMC total RNA. Then a second PCR, running about 6 to 11 cycles, was carried out with a sample-barcoded 5' primer and a J-beta primer mix. Researchers report that a template-switch adaptor with 12 random nucleotides tagged each cDNA molecule. TCRdb fed the 5' RACE reads into MiXCR, producing one record per CDR3 protein. The table lists about 1,500,000 distinct CDR3 sequences, over 25% of them singletons, with more than 6% in the top ten. Germline V gene lookup returns CDR1 SGHRS and CDR2 YFSETQ. Trimming removed 0 bases from V and 6 bases from J, with 9 bases in between. The CDR3 runs to 13 residues.

The receptor was isolated from a woman aged 25 to 45 in good health. The chain is built from TRBV5-1 and TRBJ1-2; D is undetermined. The sample was blood. In DNA form, the CDR3 reads TGCGCCAGCAGCTTGGAAGGGATAGATGGCTACACCTTC. Its translation: CASSLEGIDGYTF. Combining the CDR3 with reference TRBV5-1 and TRBJ1-2 gives the whole variable domain KAGVTQTPRYLIKTRGQQVTLSCSPISGHRSVSWYQQTPGQGLQFLFEYFSETQRNKGNFPGRFSGRQFSNSRSEMNVSTLELGDSALYLCASSLEGIDGYTFGSGTRLTVV.